This entry lists 20 T cell receptor beta chains sequenced from one sample in a study of shared clonotypes between healthy human individuals. Method: immunoSEQ multiplex PCR; TCRdb's copy keeps in-frame clones and lacks some. The profile shows about 2.1 million clones, around 95% of them singletons. Only CD45RO-negative cells positively selected for CCR7 counted as naive CD8 cells, so terminally differentiated effector memory CD45RA+ cells were excluded. Specimen: naive CD8+ T cells from PBMCs. Every receptor here comes from a man aged 18 to 29 in good health. Some clones in this sample may be carry-over from other donors' samples.

Of note for this clone: The identical CDR3 is also encoded by other nucleotide sequences in the sample. The chain couples TRBV27 to TRBJ1-1; 7 nucleotides match TRBD1. Germline lookup yields CDR1 MNHEY and CDR2 SMNVEV (reference sequence). The ends lost 1 base at V and 2 bases at J; junction bases unmatched: 1. The CDR3 length is 14 residues. The DNA of the CDR3 is TGTGCCAGCAGTTTATACAGGGGCAACACTGAAGCTTTCTTT. It specifies CASSLYRGNTEAFF.

The chain couples TRBV28 to TRBJ2-1; TRBD1 aligns across 7 bases. The V and J ends lost 3 bases and 2 bases, in that order; junction bases with no gene match: 7. Germline CDR1 and CDR2: MDHEN and SYDVKM. The CDR3 runs 16 residues. For the CDR3, the DNA is TGTGCCAGCAGTTTCCCGACAGGGTTAGCCTACAATGAGCAGTTCTTC. It encodes CASSFPTGLAYNEQFF.

The chain uses TRBV7-2 and TRBJ2-1; D is possibly TRBD2 (5 bases). Germline assignment: CDR1 SGHTA and CDR2 FQGNSA. This CDR3 spans 13 amino acids. V dropped 5 bases and J dropped 3 bases, with 8 bases sitting between them. The CDR3 DNA sequence: TGTGCCAGCAGCCACCGGGACTACAATGAGCAGTTCTTC. Translation gives CASSHRDYNEQFF.

The chain combines TRBV9 with TRBJ1-1; D remains unclear. CDR1 is SGDLS, CDR2 YYNGEE, per germline. This CDR3 region has 12 residues. V gave up 5 bases and J gave up 3 bases, with 8 bases separating them. CDR3: CASSGTYTEAFF. The CDR3 bases are TGTGCCAGCAGTGGAACCTACACTGAAGCTTTCTTT.

The chain joins TRBV4-2 to TRBJ2-2; 12 bases are shared with TRBD2. The CDR3 has 20 residues. Germline lookup yields CDR1 LGHNA and CDR2 YNFKEQ. V was clipped by 0 bases and J by 3 bases; unmatched bases: 11. CDR3 DNA: TGTGCCAGCAGCCAAGATTGGGCTAGCGGGAGGGAAAGGGACACCGGGGAGCTGTTTTTT. Its translation: CASSQDWASGRERDTGELFF.

V and J are TRBV6-1 and TRBJ2-3; 8 bases agree with TRBD2. Germline V gene sequence: CDR1 MNHNS, CDR2 SASEGT. V lost 3 bases to trimming and J lost 2 bases; unmatched junction nucleotides: 10. CDR3 length equals 17 residues. The CDR3 DNA reads TGTGCCAGCAGTGACCCCTGGTTTAGCGGGGACACAGATACGCAGTATTTT. It specifies CASSDPWFSGDTDTQYF.

Of note for this clone: The sample contains more than one DNA sequence encoding this CDR3. The chain combines TRBV27 with TRBJ2-7; TRBD2 aligns across 14 bases. The V segment lost 5 bases and the J segment 3 bases; nucleotides outside the gene matches: 6. The V gene's germline CDR1 is MNHEY and CDR2 SMNVEV (reference sequence). This CDR3 is built from 16 residues. The CDR3 sequence: CASSPRGTSGSYEQYF. The CDR3 nucleotides are TGTGCCAGCAGTCCTAGAGGGACTAGCGGGAGCTACGAGCAGTACTTC.

The CDR3 spells CASSLIGSADTQYF. CDR3 nucleotide sequence: TGTGCCAGCAGCTTAATAGGGAGTGCAGATACGCAGTATTTT. The chain uses TRBV27 and TRBJ2-3, with D perhaps matching TRBD2 (5 bases). Germline-derived CDR1 and CDR2 are MNHEY and SMNVEV (reference sequence). This CDR3 spans 14 amino acids. The germline V and J ends were trimmed by 6 bases and 4 bases, with 14 bases remaining between them.

The rearrangement joins TRBV7-9 to TRBJ2-2; 8 bases map to TRBD1. This CDR3 is built from 15 residues. The V gene's germline CDR1 is SEHNR and CDR2 FQNEAQ (reference sequence). Germline trimming cut 3 bases from V and 7 bases from J; bases unmatched to any gene: 7. In DNA form, the CDR3 reads TGTGCCAGCAGCTTCAGCAGGGGGCTTGGCGGGGAGCTGTTTTTT. It encodes CASSFSRGLGGELFF. Variable domain in full (rest from reference TRBV7-9 and TRBJ2-2): DTGVSQNPRHKITKRGQNVTFRCDPISEHNRLYWYRQTLGQGPEFLTYFQNEAQLEKSRLLSDRFSAERPKGSFSTLEIQRTEQGDSAMYLCASSFSRGLGGELFFGEGSRLTVL.

This sequence joins TRBV14 and TRBJ1-2, with D possibly being TRBD1 (6 bases). Trimming stripped 2 bases from V and 6 bases from J, with 19 bases between. Germline CDR1 reads SGHDN; CDR2 reads FVKESK. CDR3 length: 16 residues. The DNA of the CDR3 is TGTGCCAGCAGCCAACTCCGGACAGCGGACTACGATGGCTACACCTTC. Translation gives CASSQLRTADYDGYTF. Using reference TRBV14 and TRBJ1-2 for the parts outside the CDR3, the full variable domain is EAGVTQFPSHSVIEKGQTVTLRCDPISGHDNLYWYRRVMGKEIKFLLHFVKESKQDESGMPNNRFLAERTGGTYSTLKVQPAELEDSGVYFCASSQLRTADYDGYTFGSGTRLTVV.

Notes on this clone: This sample includes further DNA sequences coding for the same CDR3. The J gene is TRBJ2-7, the V gene TRBV9, with 10 positions matching TRBD1. Trimming removed 4 bases from V and 2 bases from J; junction bases left unmatched: 6. CDR1 is SGDLS and CDR2 is YYNGEE in the germline V gene. The CDR3 contains 15 residues. The CDR3 reads CASSPRDRGTYEQYF. The CDR3 bases are TGTGCCAGCAGCCCCCGGGACAGGGGCACCTACGAGCAGTACTTC.

This rearrangement joins TRBV9 to TRBJ1-3; 7 nucleotides align to TRBD1. This CDR3 spans 16 amino acids. Losses at the gene ends were 0 bases for V and 3 bases for J; bases not matched to a gene: 6. Looked up from germline, CDR1 is SGDLS and CDR2 is YYNGEE. CDR3 DNA sequence: TGTGCCAGCAGCGTAGGGGACAGTTCGGTTGGAAACACCATATATTTT. Translation gives CASSVGDSSVGNTIYF.

This rearrangement joins TRBV7-9 to TRBJ2-7; D tentatively fits TRBD1 or TRBD2 (5 bases each). Germline assignment: CDR1 SEHNR and CDR2 FQNEAQ (reference sequence). Trimming left V 8 bases short and J 1 base short, with 15 bases between. CDR3 size: 14 residues. CDR3 nucleotide sequence: TGTGCCAGCGCCTCGGGGCTTTTTTCCTACGAGCAGTACTTC. Translating it yields CASASGLFSYEQYF.

CDR3 protein: CASSPSEGTGQTYQETQYF. The CDR3 DNA sequence: TGCGCCAGCAGCCCATCGGAAGGTACGGGACAGACGTACCAAGAGACCCAGTACTTC. The chain combines TRBV5-1 with TRBJ2-5, with 7 bases matching TRBD1. CDR3 length: 19 amino acids. V was pared by 4 bases and J by 0 bases, with 18 bases of the junction left unmatched. Per germline, CDR1 SGHRS and CDR2 YFSETQ.

This clone appeared once. Other DNA variants within this sample encode the same CDR3. V usage is TRBV9 and J usage is TRBJ1-2; no clear D. The CDR3 covers 12 residues. V shed 0 bases and J shed 8 bases, with 8 bases lying between them. Germline CDR1 SGDLS, CDR2 YYNGEE. DNA for the CDR3: TGTGCCAGCAGCGTAGCGGGAGAGGGCTACACCTTC. Translated, it gives CASSVAGEGYTF.

V usage is TRBV25-1 and J usage is TRBJ1-4; no firm D call. The V and J ends lost 1 base and 2 bases respectively, with 11 bases between them. Germline V gives CDR1 MGHDK, CDR2 SYGVNS. The CDR3 covers 16 residues. The CDR3 DNA reads TGTGCCAGCAGTGAATTTGGCAGCTGGACTAATGAAAAACTGTTTTTT. Its protein is CASSEFGSWTNEKLFF.

The CDR3 DNA sequence: TGTGCCAGCAGCGTAGGGGACAGGGGGCCGCACGCAGGCTACGAGCAGTACTTC. Residues: CASSVGDRGPHAGYEQYF. The gene calls are TRBV9 and TRBJ2-7; 12 bases map to TRBD1. Germline CDR1 and CDR2: SGDLS and YYNGEE. The V gene end was trimmed by 0 bases and the J gene end by 3 bases; junction bases not matched to a gene: 10. CDR3 length: 18 amino acids.

The chain joins TRBV7-9 to TRBJ2-7; 12 nucleotides agree with TRBD2. The CDR3 sequence is 16 residues long. V shed 5 bases and J 5 bases; nucleotides not matched to a gene: 10. CDR1 and CDR2 from the germline V gene are SEHNR and FQNEAQ (reference sequence). CDR3 bases: TGTGCCAGCAGCATCCGGACTAGCGGGGAGACTAACGAGCAGTACTTC. This codes for CASSIRTSGETNEQYF.

The chain is built from TRBV6-5 and TRBJ2-3, with D possibly matching TRBD2 (5 bases). The length of the CDR3 is 15 residues. V was trimmed by 6 bases and J by 3 bases, leaving 16 bases between them. Germline V gene sequence: CDR1 MNHEY, CDR2 SVGAGI. The CDR3 protein is CASRPRAERTDTQYF. As DNA, the CDR3 is TGTGCCAGCAGGCCACGAGCGGAACGTACAGATACGCAGTATTTT.

The chain couples TRBV11-3 to TRBJ1-2, with D perhaps matching TRBD1 (6 bases). V was trimmed by 4 bases and J by 3 bases, leaving 21 bases between them. CDR3 length equals 17 residues. Germline CDR1 is SGHNT and CDR2 is YENEEA. The CDR3 loop is CASSSTQMGGQDYGYTF. CDR3 DNA sequence: TGTGCCAGCAGCTCTACTCAGATGGGGGGGCAGGACTATGGCTACACCTTC.